The 15 T cell receptor beta chains presented below share a single source sample, sequenced in a study of blood T cell repertoires in COVID-19. The assay was immunoSEQ multiplex PCR, and TCRdb's table has in-frame clones only and misses some. The sample records about 40,000 clones, 87% being singletons. Sequences were obtained from peripheral blood. The origin of the receptors is a man in his 60s with COVID-19, enrolled during active disease.

This clone was picked up one time. The limits of the CDR3 on the DNA are not certain, so only TCRdb's listed CDR3 is given. V is TRBV19 and J is TRBJ1-2. CDR1 and CDR2 from the germline V gene are LNHDA and SQIVND (reference sequence). The CDR3 spans 14 residues, counting both ends. CDR3 region: CASSILAGGYGYTF.

This sequence joins TRBV19 and TRBJ1-2; TRBD1 agrees at 8 bases. Germline-derived CDR1 and CDR2 are LNHDA and SQIVND (reference sequence). V gave up 5 bases and J gave up 2 bases; unmatched junction bases: 4. This CDR3 spans 14 amino acids. The CDR3 loop is CASSEDRVNYGYTF. DNA of the CDR3: TGTGCCAGTAGTGAGGACAGGGTAAACTATGGCTACACCTTC.

This clone was recorded only once. V and J are TRBV30 and TRBJ1-4, with 7 bases aligning to TRBD1. Germline CDR1 and CDR2: GTSNPN and SVGIG (reference sequence). V dropped 7 bases and J dropped 8; count of bases not matched to a gene: 13. This CDR3 region has 14 residues. CDR3 protein: CAFNLGQPLEKLFF. For the CDR3, the DNA is TGTGCCTTTAATCTGGGACAGCCCTTGGAAAAACTGTTTTTT.

The V and J genes are TRBV7-9 and TRBJ2-1; 11 nucleotides line up with TRBD2. V was clipped by 5 bases and J by 2 bases; unmatched bases: 11. This CDR3 comprises 18 residues. The germline V gene has CDR1 SEHNR and CDR2 FQNEAQ (reference sequence). The CDR3 loop is CASSTTPTSGSAYNEQFF. CDR3 nucleotides: TGTGCCAGCAGCACGACCCCAACTAGCGGGAGTGCCTACAATGAGCAGTTCTTC.

V usage is TRBV4-1 and J usage is TRBJ2-1; a possible D gene is TRBD2 (5 bases). V was cut by 0 bases and J by 9 bases, with 9 bases left in between. The length of the CDR3 is 13 residues. Germline lookup yields CDR1 MGHRA and CDR2 YSYEKL. CDR3 sequence: CASSQDRGGEQFF. The CDR3 bases are TGCGCCAGCAGCCAAGACCGGGGTGGTGAGCAGTTCTTC.

This clone appeared once. The rearrangement joins TRBV28 to TRBJ2-7; TRBD1 matches 7 bases. Germline CDR1 MDHEN, CDR2 SYDVKM. J was trimmed by 3 bases and V by 10 bases; bases with no gene match: 12. There are 14 residues in the CDR3. The CDR3 bases are TGTGCCACCTGGGACCCGGGACAGCGCTACGAGCAGTACTTC. Its translation: CATWDPGQRYEQYF.

CDR3 region: CAWSVDASSPLHF. As DNA, the CDR3 is TGTGCCTGGAGTGTAGACGCTAGTTCACCCCTCCACTTT. This chain connects TRBV30 to TRBJ1-6; D is ambiguous. Germline V CDR1 and CDR2: GTSNPN, SVGIG (reference sequence). The CDR3 is 13 amino acids. The ends were cut back, 0 bases at V and 9 bases at J, with 9 bases in the middle.

The chain links TRBV3-1 (or the pseudogene TRBV3-2) to TRBJ1-1, with D uncertain. Trimming pared 0 bases from V and 8 bases from J, leaving 10 bases between. The CDR3 runs to 13 residues. Per the germline V gene, CDR1 is LGHDT and CDR2 is YNNKEL (reference sequence). The CDR3 is CASSQDGREEAFF. The CDR3 DNA is TGTGCCAGCAGCCAAGATGGGAGGGAAGAAGCTTTCTTT.

The rearrangement uses TRBV5-6 and TRBJ2-2, with D perhaps matching TRBD2 (6 bases). Germline assignment: CDR1 SGHDT and CDR2 YYEEEE. The V end was cut by 1 base, the J end by 7 bases, with 11 bases between. CDR3 length: 14 residues. CDR3 DNA: TGTGCCAGCAGCTTGTGGGCGGGGCACGGGGAGCTGTTTTTT. This gives the protein CASSLWAGHGELFF.

V gene TRBV12-5 combines with J gene TRBJ1-1; 7 nucleotides align to TRBD1. The germline CDR1 and CDR2 sequences are LGHNT and FRNRAP. The trim removed 6 bases at V and 5 bases at J, leaving 18 bases unmatched. The CDR3 length is 17 residues. This chain's CDR3 is CASGTDRATTIWTEAFF. The DNA of the CDR3 is TGTGCTAGTGGGACTGACAGGGCTACGACAATTTGGACTGAAGCTTTCTTT.

This chain joins TRBV7-2 and TRBJ2-3; D gene unclear. Deletions cut 1 base from V and 6 bases from J, with 14 bases between. Germline V gives CDR1 SGHTA, CDR2 FQGNSA. There are 15 residues in the CDR3. The CDR3 bases are TGTGCCAGCAGCTTAGTCAGTAGCACGATGGATACGCAGTATTTT. It translates to CASSLVSSTMDTQYF.

The chain carries TRBV13 and TRBJ2-7; possible D gene TRBD2, 6 bases. This CDR3 has 15 residues. The germline V and J ends were trimmed by 5 bases and 5 bases, with 19 bases remaining between them. Germline CDR1 PRHDT, CDR2 FYEKMQ (reference sequence). In DNA form, the CDR3 reads TGTGCCAGCAGCCCTCAGCAGTCCGGGGGTCACGAGCAGTACTTC. Encoded protein: CASSPQQSGGHEQYF.

This rearrangement joins TRBV15 to TRBJ1-1; D uncertain. Germline V gives CDR1 LNHNV, CDR2 YYDKDF (reference sequence). This CDR3 region has 11 residues. Trimming stripped 1 base from V and 8 bases from J, with 5 bases between. The DNA for the CDR3 is TGTGCCACCAGCAGAGCCTTAGAAGCTTTCTTT. Translating it yields CATSRALEAFF.

This chain links TRBV28 with TRBJ1-1; the D is unclear. Trimming shortened V by 5 bases and J by 6 bases, and 7 bases separated the two germline ends. This CDR3 has 11 amino acids. The V gene's germline CDR1 is MDHEN and CDR2 SYDVKM. The CDR3 DNA reads as TGTGCCAGCAGTCCCCAGGCTGAAGCTTTCTTT. Protein product: CASSPQAEAFF.

The CDR3 region is CASSLGTGHSGNTIYF. The CDR3 DNA reads as TGCGCCAGCAGCTTGGGGACAGGACACTCTGGAAACACCATATATTTT. The gene calls are TRBV5-1 and TRBJ1-3; 7 positions match TRBD1. Germline-derived CDR1 and CDR2 are SGHRS and YFSETQ. The CDR3 has 16 residues. V lost 0 bases, J lost 0 bases, and 3 bases stayed unmatched.